This T cell receptor beta chain was sequenced for a study of blood T cell repertoires in COVID-19. In the study's own analysis: The assay estimated nucleated cells by amplifying reference gene primers. Profiling relied on immunoSEQ multiplex PCR, and the TCRdb table lists in-frame clones only, not all of them. V, J and clone size reflect that table, while D and trimming were determined from the DNA. The sample consists of over 140,000 clones, about three quarters of them appearing once. With 3 bases clipped from V and 6 bases from J, the junction kept 13 bases outside the gene matches. The germline V gene encodes CDR1 ENHRY and CDR2 SYGVKD. This CDR3 spans 18 amino acids.

The TCR comes from a woman aged 80 or over with active or convalescent COVID-19. Sequenced sample: peripheral blood. The chain links TRBV10-3 to TRBJ2-1; 11 bases agree with TRBD1. The CDR3 nucleotides read TGTGCCATCAGTGACCCCGGGACAGGGGGTGGTGCGGGCAATGAGCAGTTCTTC. Residues: CAISDPGTGGGAGNEQFF.